These 3 T cell receptor beta chains were sequenced from one sample in a study of PD-1 blockade in classical Hodgkin lymphoma (dated by TCRdb to 2020 to 2021). Libraries were built with the immunoSEQ multiplex PCR assay. The table was pulled from immuneACCESS by TCRdb, which kept in-frame rearrangements only. Such tables lose some clones; where checked, under half of the loss comes from unresolved V genes, and the rest has no known cause. This sample is represented by roughly 150,000 clones; approximately 72% of them were singletons. Of the sample, roughly a tenth is held by the ten largest clones. The time point label on this specimen signifies: cycle 2 day 1 (C2D1) of nivolumab. Relapse after autologous stem cell transplantation had occurred in all trial patients, and cohorts A, B and C were distinguished by prior brentuximab vedotin exposure. The source material was peripheral blood mononuclear cells (PBMCs), sampled before the second cycle of nivolumab. Receptors originate from a human donor with classical Hodgkin lymphoma.

The V gene is TRBV2, the J gene TRBJ2-5; D gene ambiguous. Germline CDR1 reads SNHLY; CDR2 reads FYNNEI. V lost 6 bases and J lost 0, with 5 bases in between. The CDR3 sequence is 12 residues long. In DNA, the CDR3 is TGTGCCAGCAGATACTACCAAGAGACCCAGTACTTC. Protein product: CASRYYQETQYF. The full variable domain, completed using reference TRBV2 and TRBJ2-5, is EPEVTQTPSHQVTQMGQEVILRCVPISNHLYFYWYRQILGQKVEFLVSFYNNEISEKSEIFDDQFSVERPDGSNFTLKIRSTKLEDSAMYFCASRYYQETQYFGPGTRLLVL.

The rearrangement uses TRBV29-1 and TRBJ1-3; D not certain. Germline V gene lookup returns CDR1 SQVTM and CDR2 ANQGSEA. Trimming cost V 5 bases and J 8 bases, with 7 bases left between them. This CDR3 contains 10 residues. The chain's CDR3 is CSVFDDTIYF. In nucleotides, the CDR3 is TGCAGCGTTTTTGATGACACCATATATTTT.

This rearrangement joins TRBV5-6 to TRBJ1-5, with 12 nucleotides matching TRBD1. V dropped 2 bases and J dropped 4; count of bases not matched to a gene: 7. Germline V gives CDR1 SGHDT, CDR2 YYEEEE. The CDR3 extends over 17 amino acids. The CDR3 loop is CASSFWDRGQINQPQHF. Written as DNA, the CDR3 is TGTGCCAGCAGCTTCTGGGACAGGGGGCAGATAAATCAGCCCCAGCATTTT.